Listed here are 25 T cell receptor beta chains from one sample, sequenced in a study of cytomegalovirus exposure and HLA in healthy donors. 13 Jbeta primers and 60 Vbeta primers were used for the PCR. Profiling relied on immunoSEQ multiplex PCR, and the TCRdb table lists in-frame clones only, not all of them. The table includes over 85,000 clones, roughly three quarters detected once. Sequences were obtained from PBMCs. These receptors were collected from a man younger than 40 in good health and CMV-seropositive.

This clone was picked up a small number of times. The chain couples TRBV10-3 to TRBJ1-5; D is perhaps TRBD1 (5 bases). This CDR3 is built from 15 residues. V was clipped by 3 bases and J by 4 bases, with 13 bases between them. Looked up from germline, CDR1 is ENHRY and CDR2 is SYGVKD. CDR3 amino acids: CAISDLGQGNQPQHF. CDR3 bases: TGTGCCATCAGTGATCTAGGTCAGGGAAATCAGCCCCAGCATTTT.

This sequence joins TRBV4-1 and TRBJ2-2; D may be TRBD1 (5 bases). The V end lost 0 bases, the J end lost 5 bases, and 13 bases lay between the germline ends. This CDR3 comprises 16 residues. Per germline, CDR1 MGHRA and CDR2 YSYEKL. For the CDR3, the DNA is TGCGCCAGCAGCCAAGAACCAGGGCCTGTGACCGGGGAGCTGTTTTTT. Translated: CASSQEPGPVTGELFF.

V is TRBV5-1 and J is TRBJ2-5, with D perhaps matching TRBD1 (5 bases). The CDR3 has 13 residues. The V end lost 3 bases, the J end lost 3 bases, and 9 bases lay between the germline ends. In germline, CDR1 is SGHRS, CDR2 YFSETQ. The CDR3 sequence: CASSWGEEETQYF. The DNA of the CDR3 is TGCGCCAGCAGCTGGGGCGAAGAAGAGACCCAGTACTTC.

This clone was recorded a few times. The genes are TRBV6-6 and TRBJ2-7; 7 bases are a match to TRBD1. The V segment lost 5 bases and the J segment 6 bases; nucleotides outside the gene matches: 7. CDR3 length: 13 residues. Germline values: CDR1 MNHNY, CDR2 SVGAGI (reference sequence). CDR3 sequence reads: CASSKEQGREQYF. In nucleotides, the CDR3 is TGTGCCAGCAGTAAGGAACAGGGGCGCGAGCAGTACTTC.

V usage is TRBV27 and J usage is TRBJ2-1; 7 bases agree with TRBD2. Trimming took 3 bases from V and 3 from J; bases not matched to a gene: 5. The germline gives CDR1 MNHEY, CDR2 SMNVEV (reference sequence). The CDR3 loop spans 15 amino acids. CDR3 residues: CASSFVGGDYNEQFF. The CDR3 region has the DNA TGTGCCAGCAGTTTTGTGGGGGGGGACTACAATGAGCAGTTCTTC.

In DNA form, the CDR3 reads TGCGCCAGCTCCCCCAGGGGGTCTGGAAACACCATATATTTT. Translated, it gives CASSPRGSGNTIYF. V and J are TRBV5-1 and TRBJ1-3; 7 bases are shared with TRBD1. The germline CDR1 and CDR2 sequences are SGHRS and YFSETQ. This CDR3 is built from 14 residues. The V segment lost 7 bases and the J segment 1 base; nucleotides outside the gene matches: 5.

The V gene is TRBV18, the J gene TRBJ1-2, with 7 bases fitting TRBD1. CDR3 length: 13 amino acids. Trimming at V came to 3 bases and at J to 6 bases, leaving 4 bases not matched to a gene. The germline gives CDR1 KGHSH, CDR2 LQKENI. For the CDR3, the DNA is TGTGCCAGCTCACCGCTTCAGGGGGATGGCTACACCTTC. This translates into CASSPLQGDGYTF. Full variable domain (outside the CDR3, taken from reference TRBV18 and TRBJ1-2): NAGVMQNPRHLVRRRGQEARLRCSPMKGHSHVYWYRQLPEEGLKFMVYLQKENIIDESGMPKERFSAEFPKEGPSILRIQQVVRGDSAAYFCASSPLQGDGYTFGSGTRLTVV.

This chain joins TRBV7-6 and TRBJ2-2; 7 bases match TRBD2. This CDR3 contains 15 residues. V was pared by 5 bases and J by 3 bases, with 6 bases of the junction left unmatched. Per the germline V gene, CDR1 is SGHVS and CDR2 is FNYEAQ. The CDR3 nucleotides are TGTGCCAGCAGCGGAAGCGGGAAAGACACCGGGGAGCTGTTTTTT. This codes for CASSGSGKDTGELFF. The complete variable domain, with remaining parts taken from reference TRBV7-6 and TRBJ2-2, reads GAGVSQSPRYKVTKRGQDVALRCDPISGHVSLYWYRQALGQGPEFLTYFNYEAQQDKSGLPNDRFSAERPEGSISTLTIQRTEQRDSAMYRCASSGSGKDTGELFFGEGSRLTVL.

The rearrangement uses TRBV5-1 and TRBJ2-7; 13 nucleotides align to TRBD2. Trimming at V came to 0 bases and at J to 2 bases, leaving 11 bases not matched to a gene. The CDR3 has 19 residues. CDR1 SGHRS and CDR2 YFSETQ come from the germline V gene. The CDR3 DNA follows: TGCGCCAGCAGCTTGGCCGGGACTAGCGGGGTGTCGACGACCTACGAGCAGTACTTC. Translation: CASSLAGTSGVSTTYEQYF.

The rearrangement joins TRBV27 to TRBJ1-2; TRBD1 matches 7 bases. V shed 5 bases, J shed 2 bases, and the junction held 17 bases outside the gene matches. CDR1 and CDR2 (germline): MNHEY, SMNVEV (reference sequence). CDR3 length: 18 amino acids. The CDR3 DNA sequence: TGTGCCAGCAGTCTAGGCCGGGACAGTCTAGGTTTGAACTATGGCTACACCTTC. This sequence encodes CASSLGRDSLGLNYGYTF.

J is TRBJ2-1 and V is TRBV27; 10 bases map to TRBD2. V was clipped by 9 bases and J by 8 bases; unmatched bases: 16. The CDR3 sequence is 16 residues long. Germline V lookup: CDR1 MNHEY, CDR2 SMNVEV (reference sequence). The CDR3 sequence: CASRGGPAGGPHEQFF. The CDR3 DNA sequence: TGTGCCAGTCGGGGGGGTCCAGCGGGGGGGCCGCATGAGCAGTTCTTC.

The J gene is TRBJ2-5, the V gene TRBV30; 10 bases match TRBD1. The V segment lost 2 bases and the J segment 5 bases; nucleotides outside the gene matches: 8. From germline, CDR1 is GTSNPN and CDR2 SVGIG (reference sequence). The CDR3 is 15 amino acids. This CDR3 is CAWSLGQGVSETQYF. DNA for the CDR3: TGTGCCTGGAGTCTCGGACAGGGGGTCTCGGAGACCCAGTACTTC.

In its sample, this clone was seen a few times. Written as DNA, the CDR3 is TGCAGCGTATTAGGGGTGCCCACCTATGGCTACACCTTC. It specifies CSVLGVPTYGYTF. The J gene is TRBJ1-2, the V gene TRBV29-1, with TRBD1 as a possible D gene (5 bases). The V end lost 6 bases, the J end lost 4 bases, and 15 bases lay between the germline ends. The CDR3 length is 13 residues. Germline V lookup: CDR1 SQVTM, CDR2 ANQGSEA.

Only a few counts were recorded for this clone. The rearrangement joins TRBV6-1 to TRBJ1-5, with D possibly TRBD1 on 6 matching bases. Per germline, CDR1 MNHNS and CDR2 SASEGT. The CDR3 spans 13 residues. V was shortened by 6 bases and J by 9 bases, with 15 bases between the two germline ends. CDR3 protein: CASSPGALWPQHF. Here the CDR3 DNA reads TGTGCCAGCAGCCCAGGGGCCTTGTGGCCCCAGCATTTT.

V gene TRBV7-8 combines with J gene TRBJ2-7; 10 bases are a match to TRBD2. Germline loops: CDR1 SGHVS, CDR2 FQNEAQ. V gave up 2 bases and J gave up 2 bases; unmatched junction bases: 3. The CDR3 sequence is 15 residues long. CDR3 DNA sequence: TGTGCCAGCAGCTTATCACTAGCGGGGCCCTACGAGCAGTACTTC. Translating gives CASSLSLAGPYEQYF.

The gene calls are TRBV11-3 and TRBJ2-7; possible D gene TRBD2, 5 bases. V was shortened by 3 bases and J by 2 bases, with 8 bases between the two germline ends. CDR1 and CDR2 from the germline V gene are SGHNT and YENEEA. This CDR3 spans 13 amino acids. CDR3: CASSFTGTYEQYF. DNA for the CDR3: TGTGCCAGCAGCTTTACCGGGACCTACGAGCAGTACTTC.

This sequence joins TRBV27 and TRBJ2-1, with a tentative D call TRBD1 (5 bases). The CDR3 runs 12 residues. V was pared by 6 bases and J by 5 bases, with 8 bases between. Germline V gene data show CDR1 as MNHEY and CDR2 as SMNVEV (reference sequence). DNA for the CDR3: TGTGCCAGCAGCGACAGCCACAATGAGCAGTTCTTC. Its translation is CASSDSHNEQFF.

The CDR3 DNA reads TGTGCCAGCAGTGATAGCCTCGAGCAGTACTTC. Amino acid sequence: CASSDSLEQYF. The chain joins TRBV25-1 to TRBJ2-7; D is ambiguous. Trimming took 3 bases from V and 6 from J, leaving 6 bases between them. The CDR3 is 11 amino acids. Germline-derived CDR1 and CDR2 are MGHDK and SYGVNS.

The chain links TRBV2 to TRBJ2-2, with 11 nucleotides matching TRBD2. V was clipped by 9 bases and J by 6 bases; unmatched bases: 3. The CDR3 contains 13 residues. Germline V CDR1 and CDR2: SNHLY, FYNNEI. CDR3 in amino acids: CARLAGGPGELFF. In nucleotides, the CDR3 is TGTGCCAGGTTAGCGGGGGGGCCCGGGGAGCTGTTTTTT.

The sample holds one count of this clone. This chain links TRBV14 with TRBJ2-7, with TRBD1 matching 10 bases. CDR3 length: 19 amino acids. The V segment lost 2 bases and the J segment 3 bases; nucleotides outside the gene matches: 16. Germline V gene sequence: CDR1 SGHDN, CDR2 FVKESK. This chain's CDR3 is CASSQLTGGASNGNYEQYF. CDR3 in DNA: TGTGCCAGCAGCCAACTGACAGGGGGCGCAAGTAATGGGAACTACGAGCAGTACTTC. Full variable domain (remainder filled in from reference TRBV14 and TRBJ2-7): EAGVTQFPSHSVIEKGQTVTLRCDPISGHDNLYWYRRVMGKEIKFLLHFVKESKQDESGMPNNRFLAERTGGTYSTLKVQPAELEDSGVYFCASSQLTGGASNGNYEQYFGPGTRLTVT.

This clone was counted only a few times. This chain links TRBV18 with TRBJ1-1; possible D gene TRBD1, 5 bases. The CDR3 is 12 amino acids. V gave up 3 bases and J gave up 10 bases, with 12 bases separating them. CDR1 is KGHSH, CDR2 LQKENI, per germline. The CDR3 DNA follows: TGTGCCAGCTCACCCTCAGGGTCTGGAGCTTTCTTT. Protein product: CASSPSGSGAFF. Combining the CDR3 with reference TRBV18 and TRBJ1-1 gives the whole variable domain NAGVMQNPRHLVRRRGQEARLRCSPMKGHSHVYWYRQLPEEGLKFMVYLQKENIIDESGMPKERFSAEFPKEGPSILRIQQVVRGDSAAYFCASSPSGSGAFFGQGTRLTVV.

The chain is built from TRBV5-6 and TRBJ2-7, with D possibly matching TRBD2 (6 bases). Per germline, CDR1 SGHDT and CDR2 YYEEEE. This CDR3 region has 15 residues. Trimming took off 4 bases at V and 6 bases at J, with 20 bases between the two ends. CDR3 in amino acids: CASSRLLSGVLEQYF. The CDR3, as DNA: TGTGCCAGCAGCCGTCTTTTGTCGGGGGTTCTCGAGCAGTACTTC.

Relative to its sample, this clone is large. This rearrangement joins TRBV7-9 to TRBJ1-1; TRBD1 matches at 9 bases. V shed 3 bases, J shed 3 bases, and the junction held 2 bases outside the gene matches. Per germline, CDR1 SEHNR and CDR2 FQNEAQ (reference sequence). The CDR3 has 14 residues. The CDR3 reads CASSLTGGHTEAFF. The CDR3 DNA follows: TGTGCCAGCAGCTTGACAGGGGGACACACTGAAGCTTTCTTT.

V usage is TRBV25-1 and J usage is TRBJ2-4; 10 bases line up with TRBD1. Germline trimming cut 2 bases from V and 0 bases from J; bases unmatched to any gene: 4. Germline CDR1 is MGHDK and CDR2 is SYGVNS. The CDR3 is made up of 17 amino acids. CDR3 in amino acids: CASSEIGTGAAKNIQYF. The CDR3 nucleotides are TGTGCCAGCAGTGAAATCGGGACAGGGGCAGCCAAAAACATTCAGTACTTC.

The chain recombines TRBV6-6 with TRBJ2-1; a possible D gene is TRBD1 (5 bases). V lost 8 bases, J lost 8 bases, and 22 bases lay in between. Germline CDR1 is MNHNY and CDR2 is SVGAGI (reference sequence). The CDR3 totals 15 residues. As DNA, the CDR3 is TGTGCCAGCTCCGCGAAGGGGTGGGGTATCGATGAGCAGTTCTTC. Amino acid sequence: CASSAKGWGIDEQFF.